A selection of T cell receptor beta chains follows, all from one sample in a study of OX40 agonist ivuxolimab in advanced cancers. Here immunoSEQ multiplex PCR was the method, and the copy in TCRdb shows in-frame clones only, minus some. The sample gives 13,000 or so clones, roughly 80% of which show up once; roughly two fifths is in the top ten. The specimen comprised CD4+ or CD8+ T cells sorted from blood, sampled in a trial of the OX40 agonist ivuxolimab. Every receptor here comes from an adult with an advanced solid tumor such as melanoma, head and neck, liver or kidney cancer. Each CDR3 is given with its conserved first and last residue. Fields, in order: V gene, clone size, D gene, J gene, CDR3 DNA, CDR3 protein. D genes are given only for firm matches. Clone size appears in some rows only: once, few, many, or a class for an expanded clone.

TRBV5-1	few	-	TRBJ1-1	TGCGCCAGCAGCTTGGCCGGACTAGCTTTCTTT	CASSLAGLAFF
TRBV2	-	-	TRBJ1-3	TGTGCCAGCAGTGTTGACAACTACTCTGGAAACACCATATATTTT	CASSVDNYSGNTIYF
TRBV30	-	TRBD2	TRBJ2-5	TGTGCCTGGACTAGCGGGATTGAGGGGTGGACCCAGTACTTC	CAWTSGIEGWTQYF
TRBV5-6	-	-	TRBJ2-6	TGTGCCAGCAGGGGAGACAGCTCTGGGGCCAACGTCCTGACTTTC	CASRGDSSGANVLTF
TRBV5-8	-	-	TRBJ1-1	TGTGCCAGCAGCTTGACGGGGGGGACTGAAGCTTTCTTT	CASSLTGGTEAFF
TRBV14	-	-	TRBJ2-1	TGTGCCAGCAGCCGTCCCTGGGACAATGAGCAGTTCTTC	CASSRPWDNEQFF
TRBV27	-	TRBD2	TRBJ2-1	TGTGCCAGCAGTCGGGGGACTAACTACAATGAGCAGTTCTTC	CASSRGTNYNEQFF
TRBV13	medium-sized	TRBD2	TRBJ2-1	TGTGCCAGCAGCTCCGGTGGAACTAGCGTATACAATGAGCAGTTCTTC	CASSSGGTSVYNEQFF
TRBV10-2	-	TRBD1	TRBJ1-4	TGCGCCAGCAGTGACGGACAGGGTGAAAAACTGTTTTTT	CASSDGQGEKLFF
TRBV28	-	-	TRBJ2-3	TGTGCCAGCAGTTTCGACGGATACACAGATACGCAGTATTTT	CASSFDGYTDTQYF
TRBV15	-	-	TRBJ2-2	TGTGCCACCAGCAGGACCAGGGGCACCGGGGAGCTGTTTTTT	CATSRTRGTGELFF
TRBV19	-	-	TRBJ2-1	TGTGCCAGTAGTAACCCGACAGGATACAATGAGCAGTTCTTC	CASSNPTGYNEQFF
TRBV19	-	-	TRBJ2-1	TGTGCCAGTAGTAACTTCAATGAGCAGTTCTTC	CASSNFNEQFF
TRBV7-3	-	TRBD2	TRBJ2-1	TGTGCCAGCAGCGGACTAGCGGGAGCCTACAATGAGCAGTTCTTC	CASSGLAGAYNEQFF
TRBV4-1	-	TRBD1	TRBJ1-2	TGCGCCAGCAGCCAAGATCAGGGACAGGGAATTAACTATGGCTACACCTTC	CASSQDQGQGINYGYTF
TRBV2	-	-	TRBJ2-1	TGTGCCAGCAGTGAGGAAGTAGGGGTAGATGAGCAGTTCTTC	CASSEEVGVDEQFF
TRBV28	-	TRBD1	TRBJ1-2	TGTGCCAGCAAATTTCAGGGGGTCTATGGCTACACCTTC	CASKFQGVYGYTF
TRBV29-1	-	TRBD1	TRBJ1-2	TGCAGCGTTGTAGGACAGGAATGGTATGGCTACACCTTC	CSVVGQEWYGYTF
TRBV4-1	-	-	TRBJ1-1	TGCGCCAGCAGCCAAGTGGCAGAGAACACTGAAGCTTTCTTT	CASSQVAENTEAFF
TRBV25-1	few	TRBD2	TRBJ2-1	TGTGCCAGCAGCGGGAGGGGGGTCTACAATGAGCAGTTCTTC	CASSGRGVYNEQFF
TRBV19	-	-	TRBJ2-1	TGTGCCAGTAGTCCCCAGGGAGACCGAAGCTCCTACAATGAGCAGTTCTTC	CASSPQGDRSSYNEQFF
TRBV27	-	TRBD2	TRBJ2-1	TGTGCCAGCAGCTCTCGGAGCGGGGGTAGCTACAATGAGCAGTTCTTC	CASSSRSGGSYNEQFF
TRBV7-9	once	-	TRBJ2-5	TGTGCCAGCAGCCCGAGAGAACCCTCCCTACAAGAGACCCAGTACTTC	CASSPREPSLQETQYF
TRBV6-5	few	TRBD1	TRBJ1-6	TGTGCCAGCAACCCGACAGGGGGGAATTCACCCCTCCACTTT	CASNPTGGNSPLHF
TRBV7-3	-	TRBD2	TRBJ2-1	TGTGCCAGCAGCTTAACTCCCCCTAGCGGAACCTACAATGAGCAGTTCTTC	CASSLTPPSGTYNEQFF
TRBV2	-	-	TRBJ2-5	TGTGCCAGCAGTCGGCGTTACCAAGAGACCCAGTACTTC	CASSRRYQETQYF
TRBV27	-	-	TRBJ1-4	TGTGCCAGCAGTTTCGGACAGCAAAATGAAAAACTGTTTTTT	CASSFGQQNEKLFF
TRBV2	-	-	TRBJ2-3	TGTGCCAGCAGTGAACCCAACACAGATACGCAGTATTTT	CASSEPNTDTQYF